Shown below are 7 T cell receptor beta chains from a single sample sequenced in a study of graft-versus-host responses after intestinal transplantation. These receptors' targets are unknown. The assay was immunoSEQ multiplex PCR, and TCRdb's table has in-frame clones only and misses some. The sample has tens of thousands of clones, 85% to 95% seen once. The material was unstimulated CD4+ T cells sorted from spleen or lymph node cells, obtained before transplant. The receptors stem from a human donor who was the organ donor for an intestinal transplant.

Regarding this clone: Because the CDR3's place on the DNA is in doubt, the DNA is left out and the CDR3 is given as listed by TCRdb. The V and J genes are TRBV2 and TRBJ1-1; the DNA was not compared with TRBD1, the D call given in the table. The CDR3 extends over 17 residues, inclusive of both ends. Germline CDR1 reads SNHLY; CDR2 reads FYNNEI. CDR3 amino acids: CASSEAGSGRARFEAFF.

CDR3 sequence reads: CASSRQGPYQPQHF. The CDR3 DNA is TGTGCCAGTAGCAGACAGGGACCCTATCAGCCCCAGCATTTT. V and J are TRBV19 and TRBJ1-5, with 7 bases lining up with TRBD1. The CDR3 sequence is 14 residues long. Germline V gene sequence: CDR1 LNHDA, CDR2 SQIVND (reference sequence). Germline trimming cut 6 bases from V and 5 bases from J; bases unmatched to any gene: 7.

The chain has TRBV7-2 and TRBJ2-1; D possibly corresponds to TRBD2 (7 bases). CDR1 and CDR2 from the germline V gene are SGHTA and FQGNSA. The CDR3 consists of 15 residues. V lost 0 bases and J lost 2, with 8 bases in between. The CDR3 DNA reads as TGTGCCAGCAGCTTAGCGGGGGGGCCCTACAATGAGCAGTTCTTC. Translation: CASSLAGGPYNEQFF.

The CDR3 DNA reads TGTGCCAGCAGCGCCCGGACAGGGGATCTTTTGCATTTT. Encoded protein: CASSARTGDLLHF. This chain joins TRBV7-2 and TRBJ1-5; TRBD1 aligns across 9 bases. In germline, CDR1 is SGHTA, CDR2 FQGNSA. The CDR3 length is 13 residues. Trimming removed 5 bases from V and 15 bases from J; junction bases left unmatched: 11.

The chain carries TRBV19 and TRBJ1-5; D gene ambiguous. Trimming removed 2 bases from V and 15 bases from J, with 14 bases in between. The CDR3 loop spans 12 amino acids. Germline V CDR1 and CDR2: LNHDA, SQIVND (reference sequence). CDR3 sequence reads: CASSITGGRGHF. Written as DNA, the CDR3 is TGTGCCAGTAGTATAACCGGAGGCCGGGGGCATTTT. The variable domain in full, completed from reference TRBV19 and TRBJ1-5, reads DGGITQSPKYLFRKEGQNVTLSCEQNLNHDAMYWYRQDPGQGLRLIYYSQIVNDFQKGDIAEGYSVSREKKESFPLTVTSAQKNPTAFYLCASSITGGRGHFGDGTRLSIL.

This chain uses TRBV19 with TRBJ2-7; D uncertain. The CDR3 has 13 residues. The V and J ends lost 4 bases and 0 bases respectively, with 7 bases between them. Germline CDR1 is LNHDA and CDR2 is SQIVND (reference sequence). Here the CDR3 reads CASSRASSYEQYF. The CDR3, as DNA: TGTGCCAGTAGTAGGGCCTCCTCCTACGAGCAGTACTTC.

The rearrangement joins TRBV18 to TRBJ1-2, with a weak D call TRBD1 (5 bases). CDR3 length: 14 amino acids. CDR1 KGHSH and CDR2 LQKENI come from the germline V gene. Trimming stripped 6 bases from V and 3 bases from J, with 14 bases between. The CDR3 sequence: CASSPGRADYGYTF. Here the CDR3 DNA reads TGTGCCAGCTCTCCGGGCAGGGCTGACTATGGCTACACCTTC.